Below are 7 T cell receptor beta chains sequenced from a single sample in a study of cytomegalovirus exposure and HLA in healthy donors. PCR involved 60 Vbeta and 13 Jbeta primers. Produced via immunoSEQ multiplex PCR; TCRdb's table is partial and in-frame only. The repertoire has just over 150,000 clones, approximately 86% of them found once; the top ten carry almost 2%. The sample consisted of PBMCs. The receptors originated from a woman younger than 30 in good health and CMV-seronegative.

The gene calls are TRBV7-9 and TRBJ2-5; tentatively, D is TRBD1 (5 bases). Trimming removed 5 bases from V and 5 bases from J, with 9 bases in between. From germline, CDR1 is SEHNR and CDR2 FQNEAQ (reference sequence). The length of the CDR3 is 12 residues. This CDR3 reads CASSLKGETQYF. CDR3 in DNA: TGTGCCAGCAGCCTAAAGGGGGAGACCCAGTACTTC.

This chain connects TRBV19 to TRBJ1-2, with D tentatively TRBD1 (6 bases). V lost 5 bases to trimming and J lost 3 bases, with 13 bases between them. The germline gives CDR1 LNHDA, CDR2 SQIVND (reference sequence). The CDR3 has 14 amino acids. The CDR3 coding sequence is TGTGCCAGTAGTCCAGGACAGCCCGACTATGGCTACACCTTC. Its translation: CASSPGQPDYGYTF.

The chain recombines TRBV7-9 with TRBJ2-3; 10 bases map to TRBD1. Germline V gene sequence: CDR1 SEHNR, CDR2 FQNEAQ (reference sequence). CDR3 length equals 17 residues. V shed 5 bases and J 2 bases; nucleotides not matched to a gene: 10. The chain's CDR3 is CASSRLLGQGLTDTQYF. The CDR3 DNA follows: TGTGCCAGCAGCCGCCTATTGGGACAGGGGCTCACAGATACGCAGTATTTT.

The chain carries TRBV4-1 and TRBJ1-6, with D uncertain. V gave up 1 base and J gave up 10 bases, with 8 bases separating them. The V gene's germline CDR1 is MGHRA and CDR2 YSYEKL. There are 13 residues in the CDR3. CDR3 region: CASSQVTASPLHF. CDR3 nucleotide sequence: TGCGCCAGCAGCCAAGTAACAGCATCACCCCTCCACTTT.

The V call is TRBV5-1, the J call TRBJ1-6; TRBD1 might be the D (6 bases). Germline V gene sequence: CDR1 SGHRS, CDR2 YFSETQ. V was shortened by 0 bases and J by 0 bases, with 13 bases between the two germline ends. There are 18 residues in the CDR3. The CDR3 region has the DNA TGCGCCAGCAGCTTGGGACAGGCCGAGGGCTCCTATAATTCACCCCTCCACTTT. As protein: CASSLGQAEGSYNSPLHF.

The chain is built from TRBV28 and TRBJ1-6, with unresolved D. The CDR3 consists of 18 residues. Trimming cost V 2 bases and J 0 bases, with 14 bases left between them. Germline loops: CDR1 MDHEN, CDR2 SYDVKM. This CDR3 is CASSLGREASSYNSPLHF. The DNA of the CDR3 is TGTGCCAGCAGTTTAGGTCGCGAGGCTAGCTCCTATAATTCACCCCTCCACTTT.

In this sample, this clone turned up once. The chain has TRBV2 and TRBJ1-5; D not certain. Per germline, CDR1 SNHLY and CDR2 FYNNEI. The germline V and J ends were trimmed by 6 bases and 1 base, with 22 bases remaining between them. This CDR3 is built from 18 residues. The CDR3 is CASSTPARAGRSNQPQHF. The CDR3 nucleotides are TGTGCCAGCAGCACTCCTGCGAGGGCGGGGAGGAGCAATCAGCCCCAGCATTTT.